This T cell receptor (beta chain) appears in the sequencing data of a study of prognosis after radiotherapy for stage I lung cancer. Study-wide results and caveats: Tumor specificity was not determined for the expanded TCR clones. With medians of about 9,200 versus 6,500, unique TCR clone counts fell after stereotactic body radiation therapy. In patients who developed distant metastases, Shannon entropy measured after stereotactic body radiation therapy was lower, and baseline Shannon entropy was not associated with metastases.

The V gene's germline CDR1 is DFQATT and CDR2 SNEGSKA (reference sequence). This CDR3 has 13 amino acids. Genomic DNA was the source, and TCR beta CDR3 was amplified from it by two-round multiplex PCR. First-round PCR, the initial amplification, used primers specific to each TRBV and TRBJ gene. TCRdb called the multiplex PCR reads again in MiXCR, with one record for every CDR3 protein. This table holds tens of thousands of distinct CDR3 sequences, roughly a quarter found once. With two time points in the design, 5 to 6 milliliters of peripheral blood were drawn at each one. In the case of this clonotype: The antigen remains unidentified. An end of the junction differs from the germline gene, which may be a read error.

The sample was PBMCs, taken before or after stereotactic body radiation therapy (not recorded which). The V and J genes are TRBV20-1 and TRBJ2-7; TRBD1 matches 8 bases. The clonotype originates from a donor of 50 years or more with non-small cell lung cancer. The CDR3: CSAIPGTGHEQYF. For the CDR3, the DNA is TGCAGTGCTATCCCCGGGACAGGTCACGAGCAATACTTC.